This T cell receptor (beta chain) was recorded in a study of T-cell memory formation after mild COVID-19. About the research overall: The study found TCR clusters largely donor specific. Whole-study results and caveats: The appearance of some responding clones in pre-infection memory suggested that cross-reactive memory joined. Day 15 to 85 contractors were CD4/CD8 balanced; later expanders leaned CD4+. Clones which contracted sat mainly in CM and EM if CD4+, and in EMRA if CD8+.

CDR1 is MNHEY and CDR2 is SVGEGT in the germline V gene. V shed 7 bases and J 3 bases; nucleotides not matched to a gene: 11. CDR3 size: 15 residues. Via MiXCR, TCRdb re-called the 5' RACE reads, giving one row per CDR3 protein. Of 200,000 to 250,000 distinct CDR3 sequences in the sample, approximately 10% were seen once. With respect to this clonotype: Its antigen is not identified.

J is TRBJ2-7 and V is TRBV6-2 or TRBV6-3, with 8 bases identical to TRBD2. The sequence was obtained from a young man who had mild COVID-19 (a few samples of this study predate the infection). Cell type and time point are not known. The sequenced sample was PBMCs or a T cell subset sorted from them (not recorded which). The CDR3 nucleotides read TGTGCCAGCATTGGGGCTGGAGCGGGGGACTACGAGCAGTACGTC. It translates to CASIGAGAGDYEQYV.